Included here is one TCR beta chain sequence, with context. What it binds is unknown. Healthy HIV-negative adults without recent acute infections or vaccinations served as donors. This sample was included in a study of shared clonotypes between healthy human individuals. There are 13 residues in the CDR3. Germline CDR1 reads SGHRS; CDR2 reads YFSETQ. The V end lost 2 bases, the J end lost 5 bases, and 10 bases lay between the germline ends. Study-wide points: Rarefaction showed sorted-subset sequencing was incomplete despite large depth. As a rule, naive subsets had a larger estimated richness than memory subsets.

Produced via immunoSEQ multiplex PCR; TCRdb's table is partial and in-frame only. This sample has 550,000 to 700,000 clones, with 55% to 85% found just once. Sequences were obtained from memory CD4+ T cells sorted from blood. Subset specified: CD45RA-negative fraction. V is TRBV5-1 and J is TRBJ1-2, with D uncertain. The receptor was isolated from a woman in her thirties in good health. DNA for the CDR3: TGCGCCAGCAGCTTTGGCACGGGTTATGGCTACACCTTC. Protein product: CASSFGTGYGYTF.